One and the same sample provided the 28 T cell receptor beta chains below, sequenced in a study of shared clonotypes between healthy human individuals. Repertoires were generated with immunoSEQ multiplex PCR, while TCRdb's copy carries only in-frame clones and drops some. The table shows 2,500,000 or so clones, with around nine tenths occurring only once. The sequenced material came from naive CD4+ T cells sorted from blood. Subset of the sample: CD45RA+ positively selected. The receptors derive from a man between 18 and 35 years old in good health.

The V gene is TRBV29-1, the J gene TRBJ2-3, with D hard to call. V dropped 0 bases and J dropped 4 bases, with 5 bases sitting between them. Germline V gene lookup returns CDR1 SQVTM and CDR2 ANQGSEA. This CDR3 has 12 amino acids. CDR3 nucleotides: TGCAGCGTTGAAGAGTGGCCAGATACGCAGTATTTT. Protein: CSVEEWPDTQYF.

The DNA for the CDR3 is TGTGCCAGCAGTCACAGGGTAGATACTGAAGCTTTCTTT. It specifies CASSHRVDTEAFF. The chain employs TRBV6-6 and TRBJ1-1, with a weak D call TRBD1 (6 bases). V was cut by 5 bases and J by 5 bases, with 12 bases left in between. The CDR3 covers 13 residues. Germline CDR1 reads MNHNY; CDR2 reads SVGAGI (reference sequence).

This clone has only one observation. The rearrangement links TRBV19 to TRBJ2-7, with TRBD1 identical over 7 bases. CDR3 length: 14 residues. The germline V gene encodes CDR1 LNHDA and CDR2 SQIVND (reference sequence). V was pared by 7 bases and J by 6 bases, with 12 bases of the junction left unmatched. CDR3 in amino acids: CASTPTGKRSEQYF. In nucleotides, the CDR3 is TGTGCCAGTACCCCGACAGGGAAACGTAGCGAGCAGTACTTC.

The table lists this clone with a count of one. The CDR3, as DNA: TGTGCCAGTAGTCTGGGGGACAGGGGCTATGGCTACACCTTC. Residues: CASSLGDRGYGYTF. The chain couples TRBV19 to TRBJ1-2; 10 nucleotides line up with TRBD1. CDR1 is LNHDA, CDR2 SQIVND, per germline (reference sequence). The CDR3 has 14 amino acids. J was trimmed by 4 bases and V by 5 bases; bases with no gene match: 4.

A note on this clone: The same CDR3 is also encoded by other DNA sequences in this sample. The rearrangement joins TRBV19 to TRBJ2-2; 8 bases fit TRBD1. Trimming cost V 4 bases and J 1 base; bases outside gene matches: 2. CDR1 and CDR2 (germline): LNHDA, SQIVND (reference sequence). This CDR3 spans 15 amino acids. The CDR3 reads CASSTGQGNTGELFF. The CDR3 DNA is TGTGCCAGTAGTACCGGACAGGGGAACACCGGGGAGCTGTTTTTT. The full variable domain, with the rest looked up from reference TRBV19 and TRBJ2-2, is DGGITQSPKYLFRKEGQNVTLSCEQNLNHDAMYWYRQDPGQGLRLIYYSQIVNDFQKGDIAEGYSVSREKKESFPLTVTSAQKNPTAFYLCASSTGQGNTGELFFGEGSRLTVL.

The CDR3 DNA reads TGTGCCAGTAGTATGCTTAGGGGCACTGAAGCTTTCTTT. This sequence encodes CASSMLRGTEAFF. The chain recombines TRBV19 with TRBJ1-1; maybe TRBD1 (5 bases). The ends were cut back, 3 bases at V and 4 bases at J, with 9 bases in the middle. This CDR3 is built from 13 residues. Germline V gives CDR1 LNHDA, CDR2 SQIVND (reference sequence).

The chain couples TRBV2 to TRBJ2-1; D remains ambiguous. From germline, CDR1 is SNHLY and CDR2 FYNNEI. The CDR3 loop spans 13 amino acids. Trimming left V 7 bases short and J 2 bases short, with 9 bases between. The CDR3 DNA sequence: TGTGCCAGCATGCCCGGAACCTACAATGAGCAGTTCTTC. Translation gives CASMPGTYNEQFF.

This clone has just one count. V and J are TRBV30 and TRBJ2-7, with a weak D call TRBD2 (5 bases). The CDR3 spans 14 residues. Germline V CDR1 and CDR2: GTSNPN, SVGIG (reference sequence). V dropped 4 bases and J dropped 7 bases, with 20 bases sitting between them. The CDR3 DNA sequence: TGTGCCTGGAAGACCGGGATTCCCTCCCGGGAGCAGTACTTC. It is translated as CAWKTGIPSREQYF.

The chain joins TRBV28 to TRBJ1-2; TRBD1 matches 7 bases. CDR1 is MDHEN and CDR2 is SYDVKM in the germline V gene. The CDR3 is made up of 14 amino acids. J was trimmed by 9 bases and V by 2 bases; bases with no gene match: 9. DNA for the CDR3: TGTGCCAGCAGTTTAGGAGACAGGGTTGGCAGCTACACCTTC. It codes for CASSLGDRVGSYTF.

The chain links TRBV10-3 to TRBJ1-2; D remains unclear. Germline CDR1 reads ENHRY; CDR2 reads SYGVKD. The CDR3 spans 15 residues. The V end was cut by 5 bases, the J end by 0 bases, with 13 bases between. CDR3 amino acids: CAISPLANTNYGYTF. The DNA of the CDR3 is TGTGCCATCAGTCCTTTAGCTAATACTAACTATGGCTACACCTTC.

This clone came up a few times. This chain connects TRBV30 to TRBJ1-1, with D possibly being TRBD1 (5 bases). The germline gives CDR1 GTSNPN, CDR2 SVGIG (reference sequence). This CDR3 has 11 amino acids. With 3 bases removed from V and 6 bases from J, the gap between germline ends came to 8 bases. The CDR3: CAWRRGAEAFF. The CDR3 coding sequence is TGTGCCTGGAGACGGGGGGCTGAAGCTTTCTTT.

The gene calls are TRBV18 and TRBJ1-1; a weak D match, TRBD1 (5 bases). Germline-derived CDR1 and CDR2 are KGHSH and LQKENI. V lost 3 bases, J lost 5 bases, and 19 bases lay in between. This CDR3 comprises 16 residues. The CDR3 sequence is CASSPILGGRMTEAFF. The CDR3 bases are TGTGCCAGCTCACCCATCCTGGGGGGGAGGATGACTGAAGCTTTCTTT.

Notes on this clone: Different DNA sequences within this sample yield the same CDR3. The chain's CDR3 is CASSVVGGETQYF. In DNA form, the CDR3 reads TGTGCCAGCAGCGTAGTCGGTGGAGAGACCCAGTACTTC. This chain links TRBV9 with TRBJ2-5; D uncertain. In germline, CDR1 is SGDLS, CDR2 YYNGEE. This CDR3 comprises 13 residues. The V and J ends lost 0 bases and 4 bases respectively, with 7 bases between them.

The chain has TRBV15 and TRBJ1-6; D unresolved. The CDR3 totals 15 residues. The germline V and J ends were trimmed by 0 bases and 6 bases, with 9 bases remaining between them. From germline, CDR1 is LNHNV and CDR2 YYDKDF (reference sequence). CDR3 loop: CATSRDQPSNSPLHF. The DNA for the CDR3 is TGTGCCACCAGCAGAGACCAGCCCTCTAATTCACCCCTCCACTTT.

The CDR3 nucleotides are TGTGCTAGTGGTTTGGTACGGGAGTGGGAGCAGTTCTTC. This encodes CASGLVREWEQFF. This rearrangement joins TRBV12-5 to TRBJ2-1; maybe TRBD2 (6 bases). The CDR3 runs to 13 residues. V lost 0 bases and J 10 bases, leaving 10 bases between the germline ends. Germline CDR1 is LGHNT and CDR2 is FRNRAP.

The chain recombines TRBV5-1 with TRBJ2-3, with D uncertain. The CDR3 extends over 15 amino acids. CDR1 is SGHRS, CDR2 YFSETQ, per germline. The germline V and J ends were trimmed by 0 bases and 1 base, with 9 bases remaining between them. DNA for the CDR3: TGCGCCAGCAGCTTGGTCGGGTTGGGCACAGATACGCAGTATTTT. The encoded protein is CASSLVGLGTDTQYF.

The J gene is TRBJ1-1, the V gene TRBV18; 8 bases map to TRBD1. Germline values: CDR1 KGHSH, CDR2 LQKENI. Trimming removed 6 bases from V and 1 base from J; junction bases left unmatched: 4. The CDR3 runs 14 residues. The DNA for the CDR3 is TGTGCCAGCTCCTCGACAGGGGCGAACACTGAAGCTTTCTTT. Translated: CASSSTGANTEAFF.

The chain recombines TRBV30 with TRBJ1-5; tentatively, D is TRBD1 (6 bases). Germline V CDR1 and CDR2: GTSNPN, SVGIG (reference sequence). With 1 base removed from V and 7 bases from J, the gap between germline ends came to 14 bases. The CDR3 covers 14 residues. The CDR3 reads CAWSADSLRQPQHF. CDR3 DNA sequence: TGTGCCTGGAGTGCGGACAGTCTGAGACAGCCCCAGCATTTT.

V is TRBV5-4 and J is TRBJ2-7; no clear D gene. V was pared by 2 bases and J by 0 bases, with 9 bases between. The CDR3 has 14 amino acids. Looked up from germline, CDR1 is SGHNT and CDR2 is YYREEE (reference sequence). The CDR3 protein is CASSFRASSYEQYF. The CDR3 nucleotides are TGTGCCAGCAGCTTTCGCGCTAGCTCCTACGAGCAGTACTTC.

This clone has just one count. The V call is TRBV6-1, the J call TRBJ1-1, with D tentatively TRBD1 (5 bases). CDR1 MNHNS and CDR2 SASEGT come from the germline V gene. Trimming stripped 4 bases from V and 1 base from J, with 16 bases between. This CDR3 has 16 amino acids. The CDR3 reads CASSAGRQLGNTEAFF. CDR3 nucleotides: TGTGCCAGCAGTGCGGGGCGGCAACTAGGGAACACTGAAGCTTTCTTT.

This chain links TRBV27 with TRBJ1-4, with 7 bases identical to TRBD1. After removal of 6 bases from V and 4 bases from J, the junction contained 11 bases not matched to a gene. The CDR3 spans 16 residues. Germline V gene data show CDR1 as MNHEY and CDR2 as SMNVEV (reference sequence). The CDR3 bases are TGTGCCAGCAGCTCTAGGGGGCAGCCGGATAATGAAAAACTGTTTTTT. This encodes CASSSRGQPDNEKLFF.

CDR3 region: CAISELLAKGTGELFF. CDR3 DNA sequence: TGTGCCATCAGTGAGTTGCTAGCCAAGGGCACCGGGGAGCTGTTTTTT. The rearrangement links TRBV10-3 to TRBJ2-2, with a tentative D call TRBD2 (5 bases). Trimming pared 1 base from V and 4 bases from J, leaving 13 bases between. Germline V gene sequence: CDR1 ENHRY, CDR2 SYGVKD. The CDR3 loop spans 16 amino acids.

The gene calls are TRBV4-3 and TRBJ2-1; 16 positions agree with TRBD2. The CDR3 runs 17 residues. V lost 4 bases, J lost 8 bases, and 8 bases stayed unmatched. The germline V gene encodes CDR1 LGHNA and CDR2 YSLEER. The CDR3 DNA reads as TGCGCCAGCAGCCTTTTGGGACTAGCGGGAGGGAGGGATGAGCAGTTCTTC. Its translation: CASSLLGLAGGRDEQFF.

The V call is TRBV6-6, the J call TRBJ2-7; 7 bases fit TRBD1. J was trimmed by 2 bases and V by 7 bases; bases with no gene match: 8. The CDR3 extends over 14 amino acids. In germline, CDR1 is MNHNY, CDR2 SVGAGI (reference sequence). The CDR3 region is CASTLGDSPYEQYF. DNA for the CDR3: TGTGCCAGCACCCTAGGGGACAGTCCCTACGAGCAGTACTTC.

This clone was seen only once. The CDR3 loop is CASSESRGPETQYF. DNA for the CDR3: TGTGCCAGCAGTGAATCAAGAGGGCCAGAGACCCAGTACTTC. The rearrangement links TRBV25-1 to TRBJ2-5; maybe TRBD2 (5 bases). V shed 1 base and J shed 4 bases, with 10 bases lying between them. CDR1 and CDR2 (germline): MGHDK, SYGVNS. CDR3 length: 14 residues.

The J gene is TRBJ1-2, the V gene TRBV5-5; D not resolved. Germline V gene sequence: CDR1 SGHKS, CDR2 YYEKEE (reference sequence). The CDR3 consists of 12 residues. The V gene lost 1 base and the J gene lost 6 bases, with 7 bases spanning the gap. The CDR3, as DNA: TGTGCCAGCAGCTTGCTCACAGATGGCTACACCTTC. This gives the protein CASSLLTDGYTF.

V gene TRBV11-2 combines with J gene TRBJ1-6, with unresolved D. This CDR3 has 16 residues. Deletions cut 5 bases from V and 2 bases from J, with 13 bases between. Germline V gene data show CDR1 as SGHAT and CDR2 as FQNNGV. CDR3 DNA: TGTGCCAGCAGCCGTACCGGGGAGACCTATAATTCACCCCTCCACTTT. Amino acids: CASSRTGETYNSPLHF.

This chain connects TRBV7-8 to TRBJ2-7; the match to TRBD2 covers 11 bases. With 1 base clipped from V and 6 bases from J, the junction kept 8 bases outside the gene matches. The CDR3 consists of 16 residues. Per the germline V gene, CDR1 is SGHVS and CDR2 is FQNEAQ. CDR3 sequence (DNA): TGTGCCAGCAGCTTAGTCGTACTAGCGGGAGTCCGCGAGCAGTACTTC. This translates into CASSLVVLAGVREQYF.